This T cell receptor (beta chain) was found in a study of blood T cell repertoires in COVID-19. The CDR3 extends over 16 amino acids. V was shortened by 11 bases and J by 3 bases, with 25 bases between the two germline ends. Germline values: CDR1 ENHRY, CDR2 SYGVKD. Profiling relied on immunoSEQ multiplex PCR, and the TCRdb table lists in-frame clones only, not all of them. This table holds roughly 230,000 clones, 65% to 85% found once. The genes are TRBV10-3 and TRBJ1-2, with D maybe TRBD1 (5 bases). Sequenced input: peripheral blood. The origin of this receptor is a man over 45 with active or convalescent COVID-19. CDR3 residues: CAAEGANSTADYGYTF. In nucleotides, the CDR3 is TGTGCCGCCGAAGGGGCCAACTCGACGGCCGACTATGGCTACACCTTC.